The clone carrying this TCR beta chain came up many times. Its antigen is not identified. The sample originates from a study of identical twins. Unmatched junction bases numbered 14, after V lost 4 bases and J lost 8 bases. Germline lookup yields CDR1 SGHRS and CDR2 YFSETQ. The CDR3 has 16 residues. Overall study results and limits: Models underestimated out-of-frame TCR alpha sharing in monozygotic twins.

TCRdb reprocessed the 5' RACE reads via MiXCR and lists one record per CDR3 protein. The repertoire holds approximately 700,000 distinct CDR3 sequences, with approximately 6% as singletons. This clonotype was obtained from a man aged 18 to 30 in good health. Specimen: naive T cells sorted from blood. The V and J genes are TRBV5-1 and TRBJ2-1, with 8 bases matching TRBD2. As DNA, the CDR3 is TGCGCCAGCAGCCTCGGGACTAGGATCGGGACGGATGAGCAGTTCTTC. The encoded protein is CASSLGTRIGTDEQFF.